This T cell receptor (beta chain) was found in a study of T-cell reconstitution after alpha-beta-depleted transplantation in children. A library of TCRbeta sequences, prepared with unique molecular identifiers, was generated. TCRdb re-called the PCR reads through MiXCR, storing one row per CDR3 protein. The sample yields some 390,000 distinct CDR3 sequences, around 21% seen once. V was trimmed by 6 bases and J by 8 bases, leaving 8 bases between them. This CDR3 is 11 amino acids long. V usage is TRBV12-3 or TRBV12-4 and J usage is TRBJ2-1; D remains unclear. This TCR was sampled from a human donor who donated a stem cell graft to a child with acute myeloid leukemia. The source was PBMCs from the stem cell graft donor, collected from the stem cell graft. CDR3 in DNA: TGTGCCAGCAGGGGTTTGCATGAGCAGTTCTTC. Residues: CASRGLHEQFF.